The entry below describes one T cell receptor beta chain. It lacks a known antigen. Qualities for individual bases were not recorded, and no much larger clone is one base off. TCRbeta CDR3 regions were amplified from genomic DNA by means of the immunoSEQ Assay, a bias-controlled multiplex PCR. Under the source paper's analysis protocol: The number of nucleated cells in each sample was estimated by amplification of reference gene primers within the assay. To quantify the absolute abundance of each unique TCRbeta CDR3 rearrangement, sequence reads were collapsed and filtered. Productive Simpson clonality was computed per sample as the square root of Simpson's diversity index over productive rearrangements. Here the immuneACCESS table is served through TCRdb, limited to in-frame sequences with V and J called. Missing clones are a known gap in these copies; in checked studies unresolved V genes cover under half, and the rest lacks a known reason. V, J and clone size were drawn from that table, and D and trimming were deduced from the DNA. In this sample the table shows around 31,000 clones, around 92% of which occur a single time. 0.5% to 0.7% of the sample lies in the top ten.

The CDR3 runs 14 residues from the cysteine to the phenylalanine. The entry retains the CDR3 DNA only, 42 bases that are in frame from base 1. V sheds 6 bases and J sheds 0 bases, leaving 6 bases between their ends. CDR1 and CDR2, per the germline V gene, are SGHAT and FQNNGV. This sample stems from a study of blood T cell repertoires in COVID-19 (dated by TCRdb to 2020 to 2021). Study-wide context: The collaborator samples originated in the United States, Italy and Spain and spanned the acute and convalescent phases of COVID-19. Sample metadata almost always included a de-identified subject ID, COVID-19 status, age in years and sex. The material from the prospective study consisted of cDNA or gDNA derived from T cells, B-cell-depleted T cells, or PBMCs. Samples were obtained from the ongoing ImmuneRACE study (first 160 participants) and from over 1,000 subjects provided by 6 global collaborators. Deeply sampled blood TCRbeta repertoires from subjects exposed to, actively infected with, or recovered from COVID-19 were included in the dataset. The repertoires were released in a freely available public database intended as a resource for research on the immune response to SARS-CoV-2. Where available, HLA class I and class II types were taken from metadata supplied by the sample provider and were not determined by assay-based typing.

What the authors observed across the whole study: The quantity of clinical and demographic metadata differed by source and by participant and was supplied without curation.

Whole blood was collected in K2EDTA tubes by collaborating institutions according to the institutions' own protocols. For TCRbeta analysis, collaborators shipped samples in one of three forms: frozen whole blood, isolated PBMCs, or DNA extracted from either of those sample types. The sequence came from a woman aged 40 to 50 with active or convalescent COVID-19. The chain uses TRBV11-2 and TRBJ2-6; no confident D gene assignment can be made. Sequencing used peripheral blood. The DNA sequence is given as TGTGCCAGCAGTCGTAACTCTGGGGCCAACGTCCTGACTTTC. Translated, this gives CASSRNSGANVLTF. Full variable domain (CDR3 extended with the reference TRBV11-2 and TRBJ2-6 proteins): EAGVAQSPRYKIIEKRQSVAFWCNPISGHATLYWYQQILGQGPKLLIQFQNNGVVDDSQLPKDRFSAERLKGVDSTLKIQPAKLEDSAVYLCASSRNSGANVLTFGAGSRLTVL.